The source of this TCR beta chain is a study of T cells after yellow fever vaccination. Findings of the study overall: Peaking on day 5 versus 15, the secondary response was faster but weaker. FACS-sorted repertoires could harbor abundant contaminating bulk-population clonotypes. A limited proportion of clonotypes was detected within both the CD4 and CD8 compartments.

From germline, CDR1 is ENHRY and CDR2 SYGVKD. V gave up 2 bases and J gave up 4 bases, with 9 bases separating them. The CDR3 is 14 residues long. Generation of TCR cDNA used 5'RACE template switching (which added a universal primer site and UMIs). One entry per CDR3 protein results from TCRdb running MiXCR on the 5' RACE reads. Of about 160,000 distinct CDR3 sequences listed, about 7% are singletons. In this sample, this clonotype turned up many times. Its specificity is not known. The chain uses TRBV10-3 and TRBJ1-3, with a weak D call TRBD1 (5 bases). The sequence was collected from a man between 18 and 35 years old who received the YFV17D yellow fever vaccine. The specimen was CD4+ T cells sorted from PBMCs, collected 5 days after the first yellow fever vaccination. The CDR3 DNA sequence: TGTGCCATCAGTGAGGCAGCAGGGGGAAACACCATATATTTT. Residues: CAISEAAGGNTIYF.